Below are 21 T cell receptor beta chains sequenced from a single sample in a study of early T cells in non-severe SARS-CoV-2 infection. TCRdb processed the 5' RACE reads anew with MiXCR; each CDR3 protein has one entry. The sample consists of roughly 57,000 distinct CDR3 sequences, about 12% of them appearing once. Sequenced input: whole blood. The receptors originated from an adult who was a healthcare worker with PCR-confirmed SARS-CoV-2 infection or an uninfected control (not recorded which).

This clonotype was seen at least ten times. The chain has TRBV6-2 or TRBV6-3 and TRBJ1-5, with D hard to call. The CDR3 has 18 residues. Germline CDR1 MNHEY, CDR2 SVGEGT. Trimming took 2 bases from V and 0 from J, leaving 17 bases between them. The DNA for the CDR3 is TGTGCCAGCAGTTACCTGATTCAACACGGGAGTAGCAATCAGCCCCAGCATTTT. It translates to CASSYLIQHGSSNQPQHF.

This clonotype was observed a handful of times. J is TRBJ1-2 and V is TRBV12-3 or TRBV12-4, with D uncertain. The CDR3 length is 14 residues. The V end lost 1 base, the J end lost 8 bases, and 14 bases lay between the germline ends. CDR3 residues: CASSLGRTLGGYTF. The CDR3 coding sequence is TGTGCCAGCAGTTTAGGACGGACCCTGGGAGGCTACACCTTC.

The genes are TRBV29-1 and TRBJ1-4, with D possibly being TRBD1 (5 bases). CDR3 length: 11 amino acids. V lost 6 bases to trimming and J lost 13 bases, with 15 bases between them. Germline V gives CDR1 SQVTM, CDR2 ANQGSEA. The CDR3 coding sequence is TGCAGCGTGATATTGGACAAGCGACTGTTTTTT. Its translation: CSVILDKRLFF.

This clonotype was seen ten or more times. The V gene is TRBV4-3, the J gene TRBJ1-1; a weak D match, TRBD1 (5 bases). This CDR3 spans 12 amino acids. Germline CDR1 LGHNA, CDR2 YSLEER. The V end lost 5 bases, the J end lost 11 bases, and 15 bases lay between the germline ends. The CDR3 region has the DNA TGCGCCAGCAGCGAAACGGGGGAGGGGGCTTTCTTT. Translating gives CASSETGEGAFF.

V gene TRBV20-1 combines with J gene TRBJ1-5; D is perhaps TRBD1 (6 bases). Trimming removed 3 bases from V and 3 bases from J, with 15 bases in between. CDR3 length: 15 amino acids. Germline values: CDR1 DFQATT, CDR2 SNEGSKA (reference sequence). CDR3 protein: CSASSGAGHNQPQHF. The CDR3 DNA follows: TGCAGTGCTAGCTCGGGGGCAGGGCACAATCAGCCCCAGCATTTT.

This clonotype was counted at least ten times. CDR3 region: CASGTRAEAFF. The CDR3 DNA follows: TGTGCCAGTGGGACCCGCGCTGAAGCTTTCTTT. This sequence joins TRBV3-1 and TRBJ1-1; D is possibly TRBD1 (5 bases). Germline V CDR1 and CDR2: LGHDT, YNNKEL (reference sequence). The CDR3 extends over 11 amino acids. Trimming pared 9 bases from V and 6 bases from J, leaving 11 bases between.

This clonotype came up many times. The CDR3 sequence is CASSFLTRLTSGGGDTQYF. In DNA, the CDR3 is TGTGCCAGCAGTTTCCTCACCCGTTTGACTAGCGGGGGGGGTGATACGCAGTATTTT. The gene calls are TRBV12-3 or TRBV12-4 and TRBJ2-3, with TRBD2 identical over 14 bases. The CDR3 has 19 residues. V shed 3 bases, J shed 6 bases, and the junction held 14 bases outside the gene matches.

This clonotype was seen ten or more times. The V call is TRBV6-1, the J call TRBJ2-3; D perhaps matches TRBD2 (6 bases). Germline CDR1 is MNHNS and CDR2 is SASEGT. The CDR3 runs to 13 residues. Trimming took 4 bases from V and 5 from J, leaving 10 bases between them. The CDR3 reads CASSAEGLDTQYF. In DNA, the CDR3 is TGTGCCAGCAGTGCGGAGGGGTTAGATACGCAGTATTTT.

The chain combines TRBV20-1 with TRBJ2-2; D is uncertain. The V end was cut by 3 bases, the J end by 5 bases, with 10 bases between. This CDR3 has 13 amino acids. Germline V lookup: CDR1 DFQATT, CDR2 SNEGSKA (reference sequence). CDR3 in amino acids: CSASGSGTGELFF. The CDR3, as DNA: TGCAGTGCTAGCGGGTCCGGGACCGGGGAGCTGTTTTTT.

The chain joins TRBV11-2 to TRBJ2-7, with 9 bases that match TRBD2. The germline gives CDR1 SGHAT, CDR2 FQNNGV. CDR3 length equals 12 residues. V trimming: 5 bases; J trimming: 11 bases; junction bases outside the gene matches: 7. The CDR3 DNA sequence: TGTGCCAGCAGCCCGACTAGCGGATGGGAGTACTTC. The encoded protein is CASSPTSGWEYF.

This chain connects TRBV28 to TRBJ2-2; D is unclear. Germline lookup yields CDR1 MDHEN and CDR2 SYDVKM. CDR3 size: 14 residues. V was cut by 3 bases and J by 2 bases, with 7 bases left in between. The CDR3 DNA reads as TGTGCCAGCAGTTTTAGGCCCAACACCGGGGAGCTGTTTTTT. This gives the protein CASSFRPNTGELFF.

This clonotype was seen repeatedly, ten times or more. The V gene is TRBV14, the J gene TRBJ2-2; 10 bases map to TRBD2. The germline V gene encodes CDR1 SGHDN and CDR2 FVKESK. With 4 bases clipped from V and 4 bases from J, the junction kept 3 bases outside the gene matches. The CDR3 contains 15 residues. The CDR3 region has the DNA TGTGCCAGCAGCCGAGCGGGGGGGCCCACCGGGGAGCTGTTTTTT. Translation: CASSRAGGPTGELFF.

The sample holds many counts of this clonotype. The chain recombines TRBV6-2 or TRBV6-3 with TRBJ2-2; D is unresolved. Trimming stripped 5 bases from V and 7 bases from J, with 17 bases between. Germline values: CDR1 MNHEY, CDR2 SVGEGT. CDR3 length: 15 residues. This chain's CDR3 is CASSLRQDVSGELFF. The CDR3 bases are TGTGCCAGCAGTCTCCGACAAGATGTGAGCGGGGAGCTGTTTTTT.

The V call is TRBV6-6, the J call TRBJ1-2; D is undetermined. This CDR3 has 13 residues. Trimming cost V 6 bases and J 2 bases, with 10 bases left between them. The germline gives CDR1 MNHNY, CDR2 SVGAGI (reference sequence). For the CDR3, the DNA is TGTGCCAGCAGCCCCGGACTCAACTATGGCTACACCTTC. Residues: CASSPGLNYGYTF.

Here the CDR3 reads CASSLEGVGAFF. CDR3 in DNA: TGCGCCAGCAGCTTGGAGGGGGTCGGAGCTTTCTTT. V gene TRBV5-1 combines with J gene TRBJ1-1, with D possibly matching TRBD1 (6 bases). The CDR3 has 12 residues. V gave up 0 bases and J gave up 10 bases, with 10 bases separating them. Germline values: CDR1 SGHRS, CDR2 YFSETQ. Together with reference TRBV5-1 and TRBJ1-1, the CDR3 gives the full variable domain: KAGVTQTPRYLIKTRGQQVTLSCSPISGHRSVSWYQQTPGQGLQFLFEYFSETQRNKGNFPGRFSGRQFSNSRSEMNVSTLELGDSALYLCASSLEGVGAFFGQGTRLTVV.

The gene calls are TRBV4-1 and TRBJ1-2, with D tentatively TRBD1 (5 bases). Trimming left V 2 bases short and J 2 bases short, with 12 bases between. The CDR3 runs to 15 residues. CDR1 and CDR2 (germline): MGHRA, YSYEKL. The DNA of the CDR3 is TGCGCCAGCAGCCAATCTGACAGCCTCAACTATGGCTACACCTTC. Translation gives CASSQSDSLNYGYTF.

This rearrangement joins TRBV7-9 to TRBJ1-2, with D tentatively TRBD1 (5 bases). The CDR3 is 12 amino acids. The V gene's germline CDR1 is SEHNR and CDR2 FQNEAQ (reference sequence). V lost 7 bases and J lost 3, with 9 bases in between. CDR3 sequence reads: CASTPTDYGYTF. The CDR3 nucleotides read TGTGCCAGCACCCCGACAGACTATGGCTACACCTTC.

This chain joins TRBV5-6 and TRBJ2-5; TRBD2 agrees at 7 bases. V was pared by 0 bases and J by 0 bases, with 2 bases of the junction left unmatched. This CDR3 spans 15 amino acids. CDR1 and CDR2 (germline): SGHDT, YYEEEE. CDR3: CASSLERDYQETQYF. As DNA, the CDR3 is TGTGCCAGCAGCTTGGAGCGGGACTACCAAGAGACCCAGTACTTC.

The rearrangement joins TRBV6-5 to TRBJ1-1, with D uncertain. The CDR3 spans 16 residues. Germline assignment: CDR1 MNHEY and CDR2 SVGAGI. With 1 base removed from V and 4 bases from J, the gap between germline ends came to 16 bases. CDR3 bases: TGTGCCAGCAGTTACTTAGGGAGTGGGGAGGGCACTGAAGCTTTCTTT. It translates to CASSYLGSGEGTEAFF.

This clonotype has a count of ten or more. The rearrangement joins TRBV3-1 to TRBJ2-3; a weak D match, TRBD2 (6 bases). Germline lookup yields CDR1 LGHDT and CDR2 YNNKEL (reference sequence). The CDR3 loop spans 15 amino acids. V lost 4 bases and J lost 1, with 12 bases in between. CDR3 bases: TGTGCCAGCAGCCCTAGACTAGGCCGCACAGATACGCAGTATTTT. Its translation is CASSPRLGRTDTQYF.

This clonotype has a count of ten or more. The chain carries TRBV11-2 and TRBJ1-4; D gene unclear. V shed 4 bases and J shed 4 bases, with 10 bases lying between them. Germline CDR1 and CDR2: SGHAT and FQNNGV. The CDR3 extends over 14 amino acids. This CDR3 is CASSYAPFNEKLFF. As DNA, the CDR3 is TGTGCCAGCAGCTACGCCCCGTTTAATGAAAAACTGTTTTTT.